Included here is one T cell receptor beta chain sequence, with context. The data were taken from a study of blood T cell repertoires in COVID-19. Original processing notes: For nucleated cells, counts were estimated from reference gene primer amplification. Sequenced by immunoSEQ multiplex PCR; TCRdb stores in-frame clones only, minus some. V and J calls and clone size follow that table, whereas D and trimming were derived from the DNA. The sample yields around 450,000 clones, 75% to 90% seen once. Germline-derived CDR1 and CDR2 are MDHEN and SYDVKM. Trimming removed 5 bases from V and 4 bases from J; junction bases left unmatched: 9. The CDR3 is made up of 16 amino acids.

The J gene is TRBJ1-2, the V gene TRBV28, with 11 bases matching TRBD1. The source of this sequence is a woman under 30 who had recovered from COVID-19. Sequenced sample: PBMCs or T cells enriched from blood (not recorded which). The CDR3 DNA reads TGTGCCAGCAGTGCCACCGGGACAGGGGGGATCTATGGCTACACCTTC. Protein: CASSATGTGGIYGYTF.